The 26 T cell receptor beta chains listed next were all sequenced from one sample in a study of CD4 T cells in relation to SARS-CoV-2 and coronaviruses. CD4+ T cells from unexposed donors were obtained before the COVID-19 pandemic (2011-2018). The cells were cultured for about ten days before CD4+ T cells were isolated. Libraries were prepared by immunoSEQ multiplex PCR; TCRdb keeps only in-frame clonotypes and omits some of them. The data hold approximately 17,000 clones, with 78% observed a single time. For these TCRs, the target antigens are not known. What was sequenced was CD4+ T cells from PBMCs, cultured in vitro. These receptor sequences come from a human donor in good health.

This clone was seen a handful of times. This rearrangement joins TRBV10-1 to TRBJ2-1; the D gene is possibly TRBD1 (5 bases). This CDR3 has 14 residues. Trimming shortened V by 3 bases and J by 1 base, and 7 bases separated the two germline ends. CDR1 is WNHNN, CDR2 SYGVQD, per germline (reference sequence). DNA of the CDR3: TGCGCCAGCAGTGACAGGGAATCCTACAATGAGCAGTTCTTC. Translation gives CASSDRESYNEQFF.

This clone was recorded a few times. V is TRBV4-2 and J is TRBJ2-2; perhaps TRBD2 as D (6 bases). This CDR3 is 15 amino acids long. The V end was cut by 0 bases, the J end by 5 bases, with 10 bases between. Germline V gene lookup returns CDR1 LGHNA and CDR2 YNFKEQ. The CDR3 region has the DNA TGTGCCAGCAGCCAAGAATACGGGACTACCGGGGAGCTGTTTTTT. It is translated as CASSQEYGTTGELFF.

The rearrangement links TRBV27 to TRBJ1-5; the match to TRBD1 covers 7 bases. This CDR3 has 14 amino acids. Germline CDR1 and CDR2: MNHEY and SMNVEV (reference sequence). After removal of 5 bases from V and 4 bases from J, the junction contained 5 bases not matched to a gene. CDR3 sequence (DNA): TGTGCCAGCAGTCCCCGGGACAGTAATCAGCCCCAGCATTTT. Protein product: CASSPRDSNQPQHF.

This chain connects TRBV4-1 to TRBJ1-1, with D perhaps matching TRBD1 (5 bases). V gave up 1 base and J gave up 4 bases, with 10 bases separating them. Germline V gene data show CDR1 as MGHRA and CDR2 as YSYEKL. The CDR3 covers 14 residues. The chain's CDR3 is CASSQVSRATEAFF. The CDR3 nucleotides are TGCGCCAGCAGCCAAGTTTCCAGGGCCACTGAAGCTTTCTTT.

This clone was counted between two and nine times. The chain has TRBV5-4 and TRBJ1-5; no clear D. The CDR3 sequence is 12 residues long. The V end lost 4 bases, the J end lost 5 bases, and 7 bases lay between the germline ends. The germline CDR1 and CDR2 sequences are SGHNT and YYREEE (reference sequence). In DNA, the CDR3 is TGTGCCAGCAGCCAAGATGATCAGCCCCAGCATTTT. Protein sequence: CASSQDDQPQHF. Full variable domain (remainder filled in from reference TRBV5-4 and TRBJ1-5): ETGVTQSPTHLIKTRGQQVTLRCSSQSGHNTVSWYQQALGQGPQFIFQYYREEENGRGNFPPRFSGLQFPNYSSELNVNALELDDSALYLCASSQDDQPQHFGDGTRLSIL.

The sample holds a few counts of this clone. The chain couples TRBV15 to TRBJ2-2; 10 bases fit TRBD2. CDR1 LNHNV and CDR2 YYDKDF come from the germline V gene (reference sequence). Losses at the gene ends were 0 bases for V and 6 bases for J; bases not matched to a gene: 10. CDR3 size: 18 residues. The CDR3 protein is CATSRDLGGLAGAGELFF. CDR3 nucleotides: TGTGCCACCAGCAGAGATTTGGGGGGGCTAGCGGGAGCCGGGGAGCTGTTTTTT.

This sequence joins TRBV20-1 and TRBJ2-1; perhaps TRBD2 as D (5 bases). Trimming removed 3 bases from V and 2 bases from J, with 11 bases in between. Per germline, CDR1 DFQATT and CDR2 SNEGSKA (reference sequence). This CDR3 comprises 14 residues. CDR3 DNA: TGCAGTGCTAGTAAGCGGAGGACCTACAATGAGCAGTTCTTC. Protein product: CSASKRRTYNEQFF.

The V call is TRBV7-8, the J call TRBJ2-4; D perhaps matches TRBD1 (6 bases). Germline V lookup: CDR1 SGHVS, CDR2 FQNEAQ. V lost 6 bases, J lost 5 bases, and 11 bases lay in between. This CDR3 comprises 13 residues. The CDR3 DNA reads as TGTGCCAGCAGTCAGGACAGCCAAAACATTCAGTACTTC. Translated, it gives CASSQDSQNIQYF.

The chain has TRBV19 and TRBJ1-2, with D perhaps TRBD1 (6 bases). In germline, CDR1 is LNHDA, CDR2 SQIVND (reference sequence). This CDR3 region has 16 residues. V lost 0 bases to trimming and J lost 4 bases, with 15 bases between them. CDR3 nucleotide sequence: TGTGCCAGTAGTATAGATTGGGTTACAGGGAGCTATGGCTACACCTTC. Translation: CASSIDWVTGSYGYTF. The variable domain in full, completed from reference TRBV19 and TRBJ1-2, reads DGGITQSPKYLFRKEGQNVTLSCEQNLNHDAMYWYRQDPGQGLRLIYYSQIVNDFQKGDIAEGYSVSREKKESFPLTVTSAQKNPTAFYLCASSIDWVTGSYGYTFGSGTRLTVV.

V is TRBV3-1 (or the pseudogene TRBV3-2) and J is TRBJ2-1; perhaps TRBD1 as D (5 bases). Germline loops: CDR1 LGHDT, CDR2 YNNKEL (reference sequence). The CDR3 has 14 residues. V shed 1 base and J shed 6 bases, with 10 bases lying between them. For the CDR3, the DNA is TGTGCCAGCAGCCAAGGGTGGGGCGGCAATGAGCAGTTCTTC. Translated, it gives CASSQGWGGNEQFF.

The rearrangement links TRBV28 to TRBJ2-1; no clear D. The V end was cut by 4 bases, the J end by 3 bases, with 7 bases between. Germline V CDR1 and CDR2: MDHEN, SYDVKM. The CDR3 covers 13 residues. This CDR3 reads CASSYGNYNEQFF. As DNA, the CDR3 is TGTGCCAGCAGTTATGGGAACTACAATGAGCAGTTCTTC.

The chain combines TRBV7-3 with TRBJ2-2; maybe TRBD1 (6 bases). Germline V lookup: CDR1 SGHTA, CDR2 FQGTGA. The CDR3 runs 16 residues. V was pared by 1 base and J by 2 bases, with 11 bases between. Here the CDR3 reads CASSLIAGANTGELFF. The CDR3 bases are TGTGCCAGCAGCTTAATAGCAGGGGCTAACACCGGGGAGCTGTTTTTT.

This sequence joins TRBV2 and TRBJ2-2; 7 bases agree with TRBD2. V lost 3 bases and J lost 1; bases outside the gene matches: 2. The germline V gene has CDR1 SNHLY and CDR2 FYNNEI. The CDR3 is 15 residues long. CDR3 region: CASSDTGGNTGELFF. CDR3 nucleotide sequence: TGTGCCAGCAGTGACACGGGAGGGAACACCGGGGAGCTGTTTTTT.

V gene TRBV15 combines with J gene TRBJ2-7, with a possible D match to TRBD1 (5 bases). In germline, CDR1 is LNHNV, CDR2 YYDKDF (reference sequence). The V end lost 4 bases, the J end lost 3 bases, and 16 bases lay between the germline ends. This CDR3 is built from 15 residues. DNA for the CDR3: TGTGCCACCAGCATCGCCCTGGGTCAGGGCTACGAGCAGTACTTC. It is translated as CATSIALGQGYEQYF.

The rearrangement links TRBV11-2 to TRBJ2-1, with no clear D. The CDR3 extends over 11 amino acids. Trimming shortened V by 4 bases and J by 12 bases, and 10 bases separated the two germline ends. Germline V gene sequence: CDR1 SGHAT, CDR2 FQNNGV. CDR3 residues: CASSSFGVQFF. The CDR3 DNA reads TGTGCCAGCAGCTCCTTTGGGGTGCAGTTCTTC.

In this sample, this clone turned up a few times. The CDR3 sequence: CASSDRSYQPQHF. CDR3 bases: TGTGCCAGTAGCGACAGGAGCTATCAGCCCCAGCATTTT. The chain carries TRBV19 and TRBJ1-5; possible D gene TRBD1, 6 bases. V gave up 6 bases and J gave up 5 bases, with 11 bases separating them. The CDR3 has 13 residues. Germline values: CDR1 LNHDA, CDR2 SQIVND (reference sequence). Looking up the rest from reference TRBV19 and TRBJ1-5 gives the full variable domain: DGGITQSPKYLFRKEGQNVTLSCEQNLNHDAMYWYRQDPGQGLRLIYYSQIVNDFQKGDIAEGYSVSREKKESFPLTVTSAQKNPTAFYLCASSDRSYQPQHFGDGTRLSIL.

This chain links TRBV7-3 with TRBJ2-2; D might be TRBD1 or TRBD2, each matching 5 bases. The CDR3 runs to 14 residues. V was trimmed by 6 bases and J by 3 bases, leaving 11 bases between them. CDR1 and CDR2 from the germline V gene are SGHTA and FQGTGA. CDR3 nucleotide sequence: TGTGCCAGCAGGTTGGGGGACCACACCGGGGAGCTGTTTTTT. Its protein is CASRLGDHTGELFF.

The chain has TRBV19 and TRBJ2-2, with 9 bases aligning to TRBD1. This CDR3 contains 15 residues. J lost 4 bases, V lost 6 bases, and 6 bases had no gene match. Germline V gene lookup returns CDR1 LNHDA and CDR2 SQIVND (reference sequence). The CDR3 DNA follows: TGTGCCAGTAGAGACGGGACAGGGCGCACCGGGGAGCTGTTTTTT. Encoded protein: CASRDGTGRTGELFF.

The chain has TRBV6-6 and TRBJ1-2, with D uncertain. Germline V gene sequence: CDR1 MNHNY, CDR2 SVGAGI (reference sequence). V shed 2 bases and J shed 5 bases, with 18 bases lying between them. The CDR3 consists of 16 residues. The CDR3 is CASSYLLVGREYGYTF. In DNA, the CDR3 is TGTGCCAGCAGTTACCTCTTGGTGGGCAGAGAATATGGCTACACCTTC.

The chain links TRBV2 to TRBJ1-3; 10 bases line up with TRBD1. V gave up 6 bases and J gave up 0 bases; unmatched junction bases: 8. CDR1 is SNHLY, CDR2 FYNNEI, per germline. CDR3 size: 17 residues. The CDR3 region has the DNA TGTGCCAGCAGCCCCGGGACAGGGGCCGACTCTGGAAACACCATATATTTT. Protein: CASSPGTGADSGNTIYF.

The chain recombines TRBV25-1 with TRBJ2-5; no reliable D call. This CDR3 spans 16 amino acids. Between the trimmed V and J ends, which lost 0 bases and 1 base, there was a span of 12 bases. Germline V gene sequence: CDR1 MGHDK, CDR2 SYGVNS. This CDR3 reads CASSEYRTESQETQYF. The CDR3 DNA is TGTGCCAGCAGTGAATATAGGACGGAATCCCAAGAGACCCAGTACTTC.

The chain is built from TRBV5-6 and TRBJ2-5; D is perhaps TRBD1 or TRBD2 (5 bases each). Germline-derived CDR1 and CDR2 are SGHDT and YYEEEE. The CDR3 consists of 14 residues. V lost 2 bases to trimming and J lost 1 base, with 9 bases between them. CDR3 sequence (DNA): TGTGCCAGCAGCTTCTCCGGGACCCAAGAGACCCAGTACTTC. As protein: CASSFSGTQETQYF.

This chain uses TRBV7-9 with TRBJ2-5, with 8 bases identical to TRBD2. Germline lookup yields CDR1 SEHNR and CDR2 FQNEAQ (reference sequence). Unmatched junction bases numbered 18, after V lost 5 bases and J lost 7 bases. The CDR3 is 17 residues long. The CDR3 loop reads CASSQRRGTGGGTTQYF. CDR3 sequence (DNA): TGTGCCAGCAGCCAACGTAGAGGAACGGGGGGGGGCACGACCCAGTACTTC.

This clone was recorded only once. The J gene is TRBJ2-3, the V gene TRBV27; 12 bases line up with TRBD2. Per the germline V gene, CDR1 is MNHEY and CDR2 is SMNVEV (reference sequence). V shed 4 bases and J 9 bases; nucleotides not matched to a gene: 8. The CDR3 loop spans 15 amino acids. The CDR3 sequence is CASSSGTSGLPTQYF. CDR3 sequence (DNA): TGTGCCAGCAGTTCCGGGACTAGCGGGCTACCCACGCAGTATTTT.

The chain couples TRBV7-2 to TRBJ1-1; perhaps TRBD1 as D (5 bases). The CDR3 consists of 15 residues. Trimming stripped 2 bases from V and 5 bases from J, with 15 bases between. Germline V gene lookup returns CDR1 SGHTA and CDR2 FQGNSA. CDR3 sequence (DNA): TGTGCCAGCAGCTTATCGGGGGGTTTGAGTACTGAAGCTTTCTTT. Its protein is CASSLSGGLSTEAFF.

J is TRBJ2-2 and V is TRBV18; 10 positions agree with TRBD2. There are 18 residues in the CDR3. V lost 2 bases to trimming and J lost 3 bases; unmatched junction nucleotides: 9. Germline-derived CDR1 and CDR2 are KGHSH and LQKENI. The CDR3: CASSPFPAGGPYTGELFF. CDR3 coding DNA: TGTGCCAGCTCACCATTCCCAGCGGGAGGGCCCTACACCGGGGAGCTGTTTTTT.